The rows below give T cell receptor beta chains drawn from one sample of a study of T cells in localized non-small cell lung cancer. Generated by immunoSEQ multiplex PCR, the TCRdb table keeps only in-frame clones and is missing some. The sample yields more than 30,000 clones, less than 80% seen once. The starting material was peripheral blood, obtained before any cancer treatment. All receptors derive from a male donor aged 60 or older with stage II squamous cell lung carcinoma. Each CDR3 is given with its conserved first and last residue. The order of the fields is CDR3 protein, D gene, V gene, J gene. D genes are given only for firm matches.

CASSAVGLANYNEQFF	TRBD2	TRBV6-1	TRBJ2-1
CASSSGAGGAGETQYF	TRBD1	TRBV19	TRBJ2-5
CASSQAKGPSYEQYF	.	TRBV4-3	TRBJ2-7
CASSLGAGGLNEQFF	TRBD2	TRBV5-1	TRBJ2-1
CASTPDLGFYGYTF	.	TRBV7-3	TRBJ1-2
CASSAGLGSYEQYF	.	TRBV2	TRBJ2-7
CASSLDPGATEAFF	.	TRBV11-2	TRBJ1-1
CASSAGTQNYGYTF	.	TRBV5-1	TRBJ1-2
CASSLKTGLNTGELFF	TRBD1	TRBV14	TRBJ2-2
CASSSGGISYNEQFF	TRBD2	TRBV28	TRBJ2-1
CASSVGAGVQNEQFF	TRBD2	TRBV9	TRBJ2-1
CASSATIGLTGNEKLFF	.	TRBV9	TRBJ1-4
CSADLGGLYHEQYF	.	TRBV29-1	TRBJ2-7
CASTPGTGGYGYTF	TRBD1	TRBV2	TRBJ1-2
CASWDSFSNKDTEAFF	TRBD1	TRBV2	TRBJ1-1
CASNSGVAEAFF	.	TRBV11-1	TRBJ1-1
CAWSVRGGQINSPLHF	.	TRBV30	TRBJ1-6
CASSQVVSGVSYNSPLHF	.	TRBV14	TRBJ1-6
CASSLEGLAKNIQYF	.	TRBV28	TRBJ2-4
CASSFTWGDYEQYF	.	TRBV28	TRBJ2-7
CASSALGASYEQYF	.	TRBV13	TRBJ2-7
CASSPPGRSGYTF	.	TRBV25-1	TRBJ1-2
CASSYPRGAYF	.	TRBV6-8	TRBJ2-7
CASSPPGRANEKLFF	.	TRBV7-9	TRBJ1-4
CASSLWAGGVNEQFF	.	TRBV11-3	TRBJ2-1
CASSSRGSADAPQETQYF	.	TRBV7-9	TRBJ2-5